This T cell receptor (beta chain) was identified during a study of response to subunit inactivated influenza vaccine. Study observations and caveats: After each seasonal influenza vaccination, few new T cells are recruited, the authors suggested.

A single record per CDR3 protein comes from TCRdb applying MiXCR to the RT-PCR reads. The repertoire holds hundreds of thousands of distinct CDR3 sequences, with roughly 20% as singletons. This clonotype appeared a single time. Antigen: not known. CDR1 and CDR2 from the germline V gene are SEHNR and FQNEAQ (reference sequence). Trimming pared 6 bases from V and 2 bases from J, leaving 10 bases between. This CDR3 has 13 residues. The chain joins TRBV7-9 to TRBJ1-1; a weak D match, TRBD1 (5 bases). Source: PBMCs from blood, taken about 5 days after vaccination. This receptor was identified in a man in his forties or fifties who received an inactivated influenza vaccine. DNA for the CDR3: TGTGCCAGCAGTAGGGGATATAACACTGAAGCTTTCTTT. Translated: CASSRGYNTEAFF.